This entry lists 10 T cell receptor beta chains sequenced from one sample in a study of technical replicates of blood from a few donors. The data were produced by immunoSEQ multiplex PCR, yet TCRdb's version contains in-frame clones alone and is incomplete. The table lists fewer than 100,000 clones, nearly 98% of them singletons, with 0.18% in the top ten. The sequencing input was T cells isolated from PBMCs. All receptors derive from a human donor in good health.

The chain links TRBV5-4 to TRBJ2-2, with unresolved D. CDR3 size: 13 residues. Germline V gene sequence: CDR1 SGHNT, CDR2 YYREEE (reference sequence). The ends were cut back, 4 bases at V and 10 bases at J, with 14 bases in the middle. DNA of the CDR3: TGTGCCAGCAGCCCCGCGAGTCCCGCGGAGCTGTTTTTT. This translates into CASSPASPAELFF.

The chain joins TRBV4-2 to TRBJ1-1; D perhaps matches TRBD1 (5 bases). CDR3 length: 13 amino acids. V lost 4 bases and J lost 3, with 9 bases in between. Germline assignment: CDR1 LGHNA and CDR2 YNFKEQ. Here the CDR3 DNA reads TGTGCCAGCAGCCCCGGAGGGGACACTGAAGCTTTCTTT. Its translation is CASSPGGDTEAFF.

This chain connects TRBV27 to TRBJ1-5, with D unresolved. The CDR3 has 13 amino acids. V was trimmed by 7 bases and J by 0 bases, leaving 7 bases between them. Germline CDR1 MNHEY, CDR2 SMNVEV (reference sequence). The CDR3 nucleotides read TGTGCCAGCAAATCTTCTAGCAATCAGCCCCAGCATTTT. As protein: CASKSSSNQPQHF.

This clone was detected once. This chain links TRBV5-6 with TRBJ1-1; tentative D call: TRBD1 (5 bases). The CDR3 length is 14 residues. Germline V CDR1 and CDR2: SGHDT, YYEEEE. V lost 1 base and J lost 8, with 15 bases in between. The CDR3 nucleotides are TGTGCCAGCAGCTTGTCGGGCGGCCGGGGGGAAGCTTTCTTT. Translation: CASSLSGGRGEAFF.

The chain combines TRBV28 with TRBJ2-6, with a weak D call TRBD2 (6 bases). Per germline, CDR1 MDHEN and CDR2 SYDVKM. The germline V and J ends were trimmed by 6 bases and 0 bases, with 12 bases remaining between them. CDR3 size: 16 residues. The CDR3 DNA reads TGTGCCAGCAGCAACGCGGGGAGCTCTGGGGCCAACGTCCTGACTTTC. It codes for CASSNAGSSGANVLTF.

The chain couples TRBV6-1 to TRBJ1-5, with 8 bases lining up with TRBD1. Germline V gene sequence: CDR1 MNHNS, CDR2 SASEGT. CDR3 length: 13 residues. Unmatched junction bases numbered 9, after V lost 2 bases and J lost 15 bases. CDR3 DNA sequence: TGTGCCAGCAGTGAAAGGGAAACAGGGGGGCGGCATTTT. Its protein is CASSERETGGRHF.

The rearrangement links TRBV6-1 to TRBJ1-1, with TRBD1 matching over 7 bases. Germline V gene lookup returns CDR1 MNHNS and CDR2 SASEGT. The CDR3 covers 17 residues. Trimming took 3 bases from V and 7 from J; bases not matched to a gene: 17. CDR3 residues: CASSEGVQGPRTFEAFF. The CDR3 DNA sequence: TGTGCCAGCAGTGAGGGGGTACAGGGGCCGCGTACCTTTGAAGCTTTCTTT.

The V call is TRBV30, the J call TRBJ1-6; 7 bases align to TRBD1. CDR1 is GTSNPN, CDR2 SVGIG, per germline (reference sequence). V gave up 1 base and J gave up 9 bases; unmatched junction bases: 15. The CDR3 contains 17 residues. The CDR3 protein is CAWSALPWRQGTSPLHF. For the CDR3, the DNA is TGTGCCTGGAGTGCCTTACCCTGGCGACAGGGTACTTCACCCCTCCACTTT.

This clone was counted once. This chain joins TRBV5-5 and TRBJ1-1, with D perhaps TRBD1 (5 bases). This CDR3 spans 15 amino acids. Per germline, CDR1 SGHKS and CDR2 YYEKEE (reference sequence). The V gene lost 0 bases and the J gene lost 0 bases, with 9 bases spanning the gap. The CDR3 region is CASSLGQHMNTEAFF. CDR3 bases: TGTGCCAGCAGCTTGGGACAGCACATGAACACTGAAGCTTTCTTT.

The J gene is TRBJ2-7, the V gene TRBV6-5, with a tentative D call TRBD1 (8 bases). The CDR3 sequence is 14 residues long. V lost 0 bases and J 12 bases, leaving 18 bases between the germline ends. Germline CDR1 is MNHEY and CDR2 is SVGAGI. For the CDR3, the DNA is TGTGCCAGCAGTTACTCGGCAGGACAGGGAGGGCCGTACTTC. This codes for CASSYSAGQGGPYF.